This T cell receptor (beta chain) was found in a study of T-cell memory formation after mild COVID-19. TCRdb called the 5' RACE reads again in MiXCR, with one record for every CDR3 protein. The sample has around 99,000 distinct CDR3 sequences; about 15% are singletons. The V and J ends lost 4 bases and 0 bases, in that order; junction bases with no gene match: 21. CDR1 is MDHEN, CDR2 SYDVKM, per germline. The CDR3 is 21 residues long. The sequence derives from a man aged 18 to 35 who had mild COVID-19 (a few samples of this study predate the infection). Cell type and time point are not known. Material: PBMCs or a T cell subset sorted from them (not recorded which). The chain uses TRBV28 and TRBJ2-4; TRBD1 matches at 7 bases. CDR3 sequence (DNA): TGTGCCAGCAGTTCGCCGACAGGGCAAAAAACCAACCAACTAGCCAAAAACATTCAGTACTTC. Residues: CASSSPTGQKTNQLAKNIQYF. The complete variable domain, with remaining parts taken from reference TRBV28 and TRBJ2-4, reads DVKVTQSSRYLVKRTGEKVFLECVQDMDHENMFWYRQDPGLGLRLIYFSYDVKMKEKGDIPEGYSVSREKKERFSLILESASTNQTSMYLCASSSPTGQKTNQLAKNIQYFGAGTRLSVL.